The clone carrying this T cell receptor (beta chain) was seen a few times. J gave up 5 bases and V 1 base, and 5 bases lay outside the gene matches. Germline CDR1 is SGHNT and CDR2 is YENEEA. The CDR3 runs to 15 residues. The data belong to a study of blood T cell repertoires in COVID-19. At the level of the study: Material from acute and convalescent COVID-19 was sourced from the United States, Italy and Spain. The analysed material was cDNA or gDNA that came from T cells, B-cell-depleted T cells, or PBMCs.

Clones were read by immunoSEQ multiplex PCR, and TCRdb kept only the in-frame ones, dropping some. This sample carries tens of thousands of clones, approximately 80% of them seen once, and the ten largest clones take roughly 32%. This clonotype originated in a man older than 75 with acute or convalescent COVID-19. The J gene is TRBJ2-5, the V gene TRBV11-3, with TRBD2 identical over 9 bases. The sequencing sample was made of peripheral blood. The CDR3 loop reads CASSLGTSGRETQYF. The CDR3 DNA is TGTGCCAGCAGCTTAGGCACTAGCGGGCGGGAGACCCAGTACTTC. The complete variable domain, with remaining parts taken from reference TRBV11-3 and TRBJ2-5, reads EAGVVQSPRYKIIEKKQPVAFWCNPISGHNTLYWYLQNLGQGPELLIRYENEEAVDDSQLPKDRFSAERLKGVDSTLKIQPAELGDSAVYLCASSLGTSGRETQYFGPGTRLLVL.